This TCR beta chain emerged from a study of blood T cell repertoires in COVID-19. Overall study context: Sites across the United States, Italy and Spain contributed samples from acute and convalescent COVID-19.

Sequencing was performed with immunoSEQ multiplex PCR; in TCRdb, only in-frame clones are kept and a portion is missing. The sample has roughly 270,000 clones, approximately 81% seen once. For recovered donors of Cohort 3, there were two negative PCRs, clearance, or symptom resolution. This CDR3 has 15 residues. The V gene lost 3 bases and the J gene lost 8 bases, with 17 bases spanning the gap. Germline-derived CDR1 and CDR2 are LNHDA and SQIVND (reference sequence). The receptor was isolated from a woman aged 50 to 65 who had recovered from COVID-19. Source material: PBMCs or T cells enriched from blood (not recorded which). This sequence joins TRBV19 and TRBJ1-3, with a tentative D call TRBD1 (5 bases). The CDR3 DNA is TGTGCCAGTAGTATCAGACAGTGGAATCGGGACACCATATATTTT. The encoded protein is CASSIRQWNRDTIYF.